This T cell receptor (beta chain) was observed in a study of beta chain features in type 1 diabetes. Study information: All samples yielded around 98 million examined sorted cells.

Germline CDR1 is LNHNV and CDR2 is YYDKDF (reference sequence). The CDR3 totals 14 residues. V lost 1 base and J lost 0, with 4 bases in between. Regarding this clone: Its target is unknown.

cDNA synthesis used the whole RNA isolate, giving expressed TCRB sequences. Produced via immunoSEQ multiplex PCR; TCRdb's table is partial and in-frame only. The table includes approximately 160,000 clones, roughly 8% detected once. Study observations and caveats: Any HLA-type effect on TCRB rearrangement remained unresolved here. TCRB CDR3s from Type 1 diabetes patients were moderately but significantly shorter in all four CD4+ subsets.

This rearrangement joins TRBV15 to TRBJ1-3; the D is unclear. The sequenced sample was central memory CD4+ T cells from blood. The receptor's source is a man between 18 and 35 years old in good health. CDR3 sequence reads: CATSRAVSGNTIYF. Written as DNA, the CDR3 is TGTGCCACCAGCAGAGCCGTCTCTGGAAACACCATATATTTT.